Listed here are 20 T cell receptor beta chains from one sample, sequenced in a study of cytotoxic CD8 clonotypes in ibrutinib-treated CLL. Some clones are missing from TCRdb's copy, which holds only in-frame ones; the method was immunoSEQ multiplex PCR. The repertoire holds approximately 190,000 clones, with roughly three quarters as singletons. The specimen comprised PBMCs, sampled after 12 months of ibrutinib treatment. Every receptor here comes from a human donor with chronic lymphocytic leukemia.

This chain uses TRBV9 with TRBJ1-2; possibly TRBD1 for D (5 bases). Per germline, CDR1 SGDLS and CDR2 YYNGEE. V lost 4 bases, J lost 0 bases, and 19 bases lay in between. The CDR3 extends over 17 amino acids. This CDR3 reads CASSPTSVGRANYGYTF. The CDR3 DNA reads as TGTGCCAGCAGCCCAACGTCCGTCGGCAGGGCTAACTATGGCTACACCTTC.

A note on this clone: Distinct nucleotide sequences in the sample also encode this CDR3. CDR3 residues: CASTWTEQETQYF. CDR3 in DNA: TGTGCCAGTACTTGGACAGAACAAGAGACCCAGTACTTC. The rearrangement links TRBV6-1 to TRBJ2-5; D might be TRBD1 (6 bases). The CDR3 length is 13 residues. The germline V gene has CDR1 MNHNS and CDR2 SASEGT. V was trimmed by 9 bases and J by 2 bases, leaving 13 bases between them.

The chain joins TRBV2 to TRBJ2-7; tentatively, D is TRBD2 (6 bases). Germline CDR1 SNHLY, CDR2 FYNNEI. The CDR3 extends over 14 amino acids. Trimming took 8 bases from V and 0 from J, leaving 14 bases between them. CDR3 sequence (DNA): TGTGCCAGCCTGAAGCGGGCGAGCTCCTACGAGCAGTACTTC. Translation: CASLKRASSYEQYF.

CDR3 residues: CASSYSGVNTEAFF. In DNA, the CDR3 is TGTGCCAGCAGTTACTCGGGGGTGAACACTGAAGCTTTCTTT. V is TRBV6-5 and J is TRBJ1-1; the D gene is possibly TRBD1 (5 bases). Trimming cost V 0 bases and J 0 bases, with 5 bases left between them. CDR1 and CDR2 (germline): MNHEY, SVGAGI. CDR3 length: 14 amino acids.

This clone appeared a few times. The chain is built from TRBV10-2 and TRBJ2-7; 7 bases map to TRBD2. The CDR3 runs to 12 residues. The germline gives CDR1 WSHSY, CDR2 SAAADI. Trimming took 4 bases from V and 7 from J; bases not matched to a gene: 4. CDR3 protein: CASSGLAWEQYF. The CDR3 DNA reads TGCGCCAGCAGTGGACTAGCCTGGGAGCAGTACTTC.

The J gene is TRBJ1-1, the V gene TRBV18; D gene unclear. Germline V lookup: CDR1 KGHSH, CDR2 LQKENI. The CDR3 covers 16 residues. Trimming cost V 2 bases and J 3 bases, with 16 bases left between them. CDR3 residues: CASSPTGGQLYTEAFF. The CDR3 nucleotides are TGTGCCAGCTCACCAACCGGCGGGCAGCTTTACACTGAAGCTTTCTTT.

The gene calls are TRBV7-6 and TRBJ1-1; no firm D call. Germline assignment: CDR1 SGHVS and CDR2 FNYEAQ. The CDR3 covers 15 residues. The V gene lost 1 base and the J gene lost 2 bases, with 11 bases spanning the gap. The CDR3 reads CASSLGGMLNTEAFF. In DNA, the CDR3 is TGTGCCAGCAGCTTAGGGGGTATGTTAAACACTGAAGCTTTCTTT.

The chain carries TRBV5-1 and TRBJ1-1; 7 bases match TRBD1. This CDR3 is built from 15 residues. The ends lost 4 bases at V and 3 bases at J; junction bases unmatched: 9. The germline CDR1 and CDR2 sequences are SGHRS and YFSETQ. CDR3 DNA: TGCGCCAGCAGCGAAGGGGGCTACGGGCACACTGAAGCTTTCTTT. It encodes CASSEGGYGHTEAFF.

The rearrangement joins TRBV10-3 to TRBJ2-7, with D tentatively TRBD1 (6 bases). This CDR3 spans 14 amino acids. Germline assignment: CDR1 ENHRY and CDR2 SYGVKD. V lost 11 bases, J lost 3 bases, and 20 bases lay in between. The CDR3 here is CASNHDLQGYEQYF. CDR3 nucleotides: TGTGCCTCAAACCACGACCTACAGGGCTACGAGCAGTACTTC.

The chain couples TRBV6-5 to TRBJ2-3, with D perhaps TRBD1 or TRBD2 (5 bases each). Germline assignment: CDR1 MNHEY and CDR2 SVGAGI. Trimming pared 0 bases from V and 7 bases from J, leaving 14 bases between. The CDR3 is 15 residues long. CDR3 protein: CASSYSGTDQNTQYF. CDR3 nucleotides: TGTGCCAGCAGTTACTCAGGGACCGATCAAAATACGCAGTATTTT.

The rearrangement uses TRBV5-1 and TRBJ2-5; 12 bases fit TRBD2. Germline V gene data show CDR1 as SGHRS and CDR2 as YFSETQ. This CDR3 has 16 residues. V gave up 0 bases and J gave up 4 bases; unmatched junction bases: 4. The CDR3 DNA follows: TGCGCCAGCAGCTTGGTCCTAGCGGGAGGGCCAGAGACCCAGTACTTC. This sequence encodes CASSLVLAGGPETQYF.

There are a few counts of this clone. V and J are TRBV14 and TRBJ1-1; D may be TRBD1 (5 bases). Germline CDR1 and CDR2: SGHDN and FVKESK. This CDR3 is 15 amino acids long. V was pared by 1 base and J by 9 bases, with 18 bases between. CDR3 protein: CASSQVGPTRAKAFF. CDR3 nucleotides: TGTGCCAGCAGCCAAGTTGGCCCCACCAGGGCTAAAGCTTTCTTT.

V gene TRBV18 combines with J gene TRBJ2-7; 9 bases fit TRBD2. This CDR3 spans 14 amino acids. Looked up from germline, CDR1 is KGHSH and CDR2 is LQKENI. The ends lost 3 bases at V and 1 base at J; junction bases unmatched: 1. This CDR3 reads CASSPGLASYEQYF. In DNA, the CDR3 is TGTGCCAGCTCACCGGGACTAGCATCCTACGAGCAGTACTTC.

The chain has TRBV6-1 and TRBJ1-2; no reliable D call. V was shortened by 7 bases and J by 4 bases, with 16 bases between the two germline ends. Germline CDR1 reads MNHNS; CDR2 reads SASEGT. The CDR3 spans 14 residues. The CDR3 region has the DNA TGTGCCAGCATGGAGGCAGGTCCTCCCTATGGCTACACCTTC. Amino acids: CASMEAGPPYGYTF.

The rearrangement uses TRBV28 and TRBJ1-1; a possible D gene is TRBD1 (5 bases). Germline V lookup: CDR1 MDHEN, CDR2 SYDVKM. The V end was cut by 6 bases, the J end by 6 bases, with 17 bases between. CDR3 length equals 14 residues. The CDR3 spells CASSPFSGTAEAFF. The CDR3 DNA sequence: TGTGCCAGCAGCCCTTTTTCTGGGACGGCTGAAGCTTTCTTT.

Turning to this clone: Other DNA sequences in this sample translate to the same CDR3. This chain links TRBV18 with TRBJ1-5; D not certain. Trimming cost V 3 bases and J 5 bases, with 8 bases left between them. CDR3 size: 13 residues. The germline CDR1 and CDR2 sequences are KGHSH and LQKENI. CDR3 sequence: CASSPGRDQPQHF. DNA for the CDR3: TGTGCCAGCTCACCGGGTAGGGATCAGCCCCAGCATTTT.

This rearrangement joins TRBV5-1 to TRBJ2-7; TRBD1 agrees at 10 bases. The germline V gene encodes CDR1 SGHRS and CDR2 YFSETQ. Trimming took 4 bases from V and 5 from J; bases not matched to a gene: 9. The CDR3 sequence is 15 residues long. The CDR3 sequence is CASSTVRDRGHEQYF. The CDR3, as DNA: TGCGCCAGCAGCACAGTCCGGGACAGGGGCCACGAGCAGTACTTC.

The chain has TRBV28 and TRBJ2-6; no definite D call. The CDR3 is made up of 14 amino acids. The V end lost 2 bases, the J end lost 0 bases, and 2 bases lay between the germline ends. The germline gives CDR1 MDHEN, CDR2 SYDVKM. CDR3 DNA: TGTGCCAGCAGTTTAGTCTCTGGGGCCAACGTCCTGACTTTC. Translating gives CASSLVSGANVLTF.

This chain links TRBV9 with TRBJ1-5; D is perhaps TRBD1 (5 bases). V was pared by 4 bases and J by 0 bases, with 11 bases between. This CDR3 region has 15 residues. Germline V CDR1 and CDR2: SGDLS, YYNGEE. CDR3 amino acids: CASSRQGNSNQPQHF. The CDR3 coding sequence is TGTGCCAGCAGCCGTCAGGGAAATAGCAATCAGCCCCAGCATTTT.

This clone was detected once. The chain links TRBV19 to TRBJ1-5; D is undetermined. The germline V gene has CDR1 LNHDA and CDR2 SQIVND (reference sequence). The V end was cut by 0 bases, the J end by 11 bases, with 8 bases between. The CDR3 sequence is 12 residues long. Here the CDR3 reads CASSIDRGSQHF. The DNA of the CDR3 is TGTGCCAGTAGTATAGATCGAGGGTCCCAGCATTTT. Looking up the rest from reference TRBV19 and TRBJ1-5 gives the full variable domain: DGGITQSPKYLFRKEGQNVTLSCEQNLNHDAMYWYRQDPGQGLRLIYYSQIVNDFQKGDIAEGYSVSREKKESFPLTVTSAQKNPTAFYLCASSIDRGSQHFGDGTRLSIL.